This record looks at one TCR beta chain sequence and its context. This clone was counted between two and nine times. No antigen is known for it. No clone much larger than this one lies a single base away; base qualities are absent. The source of the sample is a study of blood T cell repertoires in COVID-19 (dated by TCRdb to 2020 to 2022). Some background on the complete study: Samples from collaborators originated in the United States, Italy and Spain and spanned both the acute and convalescent phases of COVID-19. The material from the prospective study consisted of cDNA or gDNA derived from T cells, B-cell-depleted T cells, or PBMCs. The dataset comprised deeply sampled blood TCRbeta repertoires from subjects exposed to, actively infected with, or recovered from COVID-19. A freely available public database, intended as a resource for researchers studying the immune response to SARS-CoV-2, is where the repertoires were released. Samples came from the ongoing ImmuneRACE study (first 160 participants) plus 1,254 subjects from 6 global collaborators. A de-identified subject ID, COVID-19 status, age in years and sex were almost always included in the sample metadata. HLA class I and class II types, where available, came from metadata supplied by the sample provider rather than from assay-based typing.

TCRbeta CDR3 regions were amplified from genomic DNA using the immunoSEQ Assay, a bias-controlled multiplex PCR. As for the authors' bioinformatics: The number of nucleated cells in each sample was estimated from the amplification of reference gene primers within the assay. To quantify the absolute abundance of each unique TCRbeta CDR3 rearrangement, sequence reads were collapsed and filtered. For each sample, productive Simpson clonality was calculated as the square root of Simpson's diversity index across productive rearrangements. Drawn from immuneACCESS, this table holds only the in-frame rearrangements with V and J called that TCRdb kept. Clones are partly lost; checked studies trace under half to an unresolved V gene and leave the rest unexplained. That table furnishes V, J and clone size, whereas the DNA furnished D and trimming. This sample gives approximately 140,000 clones in total; about nine tenths of them show up just once. The ten largest clonotypes hold about 2.3% of the sample.

Results the study describes overall, beyond this receptor: How much clinical and demographic metadata was included differed by source and by participant, and the metadata was provided uncurated.

Each collaborating institution followed its own protocols to collect whole blood in K2EDTA tubes. Collaborator samples were shipped for TCRbeta analysis as frozen whole blood, isolated PBMCs, or DNA extracted from either sample type. The sequencing sample was made of peripheral blood. This TCR came from a human donor in a cohort sampled during active COVID-19.

This receptor has the CDR3 CAWSAISGRAETQYF. The nucleotide sequence reads TGTGCCTGGAGCGCCATTAGCGGGAGGGCAGAGACCCAGTACTTC. This chain is built from TRBV30 and TRBJ2-5, with 11 bases in between that match TRBD2. V is cut back by 3 bases and J by 4 bases, with 7 bases in the junction unmatched. The CDR3 goes from the cysteine to the phenylalanine over 15 residues. The only DNA kept is the CDR3, 45 bases in frame from the first base. Sequences GTSNPN (CDR1) and SVGIG (CDR2) are obtained from the germline V gene (reference sequence).